This T cell receptor (beta chain) was sequenced for a study of a mutant IDH1 vaccine in newly diagnosed glioma. As for the study in general: Vaccine dosing followed radiotherapy by 4-6 weeks, or accompanied temozolomide cycles. Treated individuals were roughly 62% male and about 38% female, averaging about 42 years of age.

Trimming took 4 bases from V and 0 from J, leaving 10 bases between them. Germline CDR1 SGHNT, CDR2 YYREEE (reference sequence). This CDR3 is built from 14 residues. A remark on this clone: The antigen is unknown.

Time point of the sample: week 35, safety follow-up. Every vaccination contained 300 ug of the mutant IDH1 20-mer peptide and was paired with topical imiquimod. Some clones are missing from TCRdb's copy, which holds only in-frame ones; the method was immunoSEQ multiplex PCR. The table includes 30,000 or so clones, around 84% detected once. The specimen was PBMCs, collected from a glioma patient whose treatment included an IDH1 peptide vaccine. This clonotype was sampled from a woman younger than 30 with glioma. The chain has TRBV5-4 and TRBJ1-1, with D unresolved. The CDR3 region has the DNA TGTGCCAGCAGCCTCGTGGGGATGAACACTGAAGCTTTCTTT. Translated: CASSLVGMNTEAFF. Full variable domain (remainder filled in from reference TRBV5-4 and TRBJ1-1): ETGVTQSPTHLIKTRGQQVTLRCSSQSGHNTVSWYQQALGQGPQFIFQYYREEENGRGNFPPRFSGLQFPNYSSELNVNALELDDSALYLCASSLVGMNTEAFFGQGTRLTVV.